The T cell receptor beta chain described here comes from a study of T cell responses to AZD1222 COVID-19 vaccine. With V trimmed by 1 base and J by 4 bases, 0 bases remained unmatched. Germline CDR1 and CDR2: MGHRA and YSYEKL. The CDR3 sequence is 13 residues long. Notes on the study in general: The study found vaccine-associated CD4 TCRs spanning spike, dominant at 160-218 and 743-854. Unmutated variant regions are reportedly the target of nearly half of TCRs that are spike-specific. The donor group comprised mostly white British people and more females; the analysis possibly underestimated clonal diversity. Every sample of the repertoires postdated the peak T cell response.

The repertoire was sequenced with immunoSEQ multiplex PCR; TCRdb's copy has only in-frame clones and lacks some. The sample includes 80,000 to 100,000 clones, 88% of them seen just once. Regarding this clone: Its specificity is unknown.

The clonotype was recovered from an adult in good health. Sample: peripheral blood, taken on day 0 of AZD1222 vaccination. The genes are TRBV4-1 and TRBJ1-2; TRBD1 matches 7 bases. The CDR3 nucleotides read TGCGCCAGCAGCCAAGGGGACAGCTATGGCTACACCTTC. This codes for CASSQGDSYGYTF.